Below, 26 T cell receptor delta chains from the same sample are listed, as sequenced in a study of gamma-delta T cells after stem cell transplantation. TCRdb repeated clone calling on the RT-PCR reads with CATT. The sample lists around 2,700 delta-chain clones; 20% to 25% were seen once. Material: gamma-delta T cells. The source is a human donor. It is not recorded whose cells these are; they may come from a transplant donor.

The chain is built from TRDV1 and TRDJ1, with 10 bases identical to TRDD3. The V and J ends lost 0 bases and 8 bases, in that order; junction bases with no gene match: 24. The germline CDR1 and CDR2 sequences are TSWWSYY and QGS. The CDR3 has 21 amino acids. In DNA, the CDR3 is TGTGCTCTTGGGGAACTCCCCCTTTCCTTCCTCCTTACTGGGGGATTCTACAAACTCATCTTT. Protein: CALGELPLSFLLTGGFYKLIF.

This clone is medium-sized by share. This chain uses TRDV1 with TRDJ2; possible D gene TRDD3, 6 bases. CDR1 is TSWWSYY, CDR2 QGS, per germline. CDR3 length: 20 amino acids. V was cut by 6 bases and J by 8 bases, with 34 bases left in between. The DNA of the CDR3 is TGTGCTCTTGGACAAGATGGGGGGTCCTGGGGAATACCTCCGACGGCACAACTCTTCTTT. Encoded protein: CALGQDGGSWGIPPTAQLFF.

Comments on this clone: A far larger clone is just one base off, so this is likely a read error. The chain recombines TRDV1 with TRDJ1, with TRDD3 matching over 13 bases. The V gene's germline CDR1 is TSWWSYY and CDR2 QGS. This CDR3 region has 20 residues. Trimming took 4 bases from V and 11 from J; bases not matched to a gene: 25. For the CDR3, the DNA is TGTGCTCTTGGGGGCTTTCCTACCGGTAGGACTGGGGGATACGGAAGGAAGCTCATCTTT. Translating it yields CALGGFPTGRTGGYGRKLIF.

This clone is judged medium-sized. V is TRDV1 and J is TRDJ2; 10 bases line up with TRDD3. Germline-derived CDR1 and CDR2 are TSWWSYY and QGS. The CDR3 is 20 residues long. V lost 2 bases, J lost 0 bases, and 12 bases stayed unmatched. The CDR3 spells CALGEGEFWGIPALTAQLFF. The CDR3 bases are TGTGCTCTTGGGGAAGGGGAGTTTTGGGGGATACCCGCTTTGACAGCACAACTCTTCTTT.

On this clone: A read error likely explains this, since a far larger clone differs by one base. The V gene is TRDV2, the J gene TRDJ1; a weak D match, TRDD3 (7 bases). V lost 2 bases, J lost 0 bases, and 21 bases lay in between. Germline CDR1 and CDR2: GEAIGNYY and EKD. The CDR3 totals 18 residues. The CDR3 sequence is CACDSLPGGTPHTDKLIF. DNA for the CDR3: TGTGCCTGTGACAGTCTTCCTGGGGGTACGCCCCACACCGATAAACTCATCTTT.

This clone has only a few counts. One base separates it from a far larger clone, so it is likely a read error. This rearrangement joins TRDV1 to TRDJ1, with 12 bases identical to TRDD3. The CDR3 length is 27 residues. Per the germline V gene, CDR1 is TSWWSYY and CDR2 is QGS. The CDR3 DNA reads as TGTGCTCTTGGGGCCCCTACCCTATTCCTTACGAAGGAAGTCAGCTGGGGGATACGCGACGCAAACGATAAACCCATCTTT. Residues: CALGAPTLFLTKEVSWGIRDANDKPIF.

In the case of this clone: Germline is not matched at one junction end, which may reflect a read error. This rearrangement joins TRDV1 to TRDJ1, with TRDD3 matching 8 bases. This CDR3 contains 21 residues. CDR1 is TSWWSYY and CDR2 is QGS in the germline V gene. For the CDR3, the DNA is TGTGCTCTTGGGGAACCCCCGCGACTACTGGGGGGTCGTAAGTACACCGAAAAACTCATCTTT. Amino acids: CALGEPPRLLGGRKYTEKLIF.

The CDR3: CALGNTALSGGYTDKLIF. In DNA form, the CDR3 reads TGTGCTCTTGGGAACACAGCTCTGTCTGGGGGATACACCGATAAACTCATCTTT. The V and J genes are TRDV1 and TRDJ1; 9 nucleotides agree with TRDD3. Germline V gene data show CDR1 as TSWWSYY and CDR2 as QGS. V was pared by 5 bases and J by 0 bases, with 13 bases of the junction left unmatched. The CDR3 has 18 amino acids.

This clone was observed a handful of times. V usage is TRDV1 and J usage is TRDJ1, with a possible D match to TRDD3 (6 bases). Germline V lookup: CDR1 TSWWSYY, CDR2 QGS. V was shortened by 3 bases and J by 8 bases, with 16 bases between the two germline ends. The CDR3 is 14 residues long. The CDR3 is CALGESRYWAKLIF. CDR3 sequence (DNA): TGTGCTCTTGGGGAGTCCCGCTACTGGGCCAAACTCATCTTT.

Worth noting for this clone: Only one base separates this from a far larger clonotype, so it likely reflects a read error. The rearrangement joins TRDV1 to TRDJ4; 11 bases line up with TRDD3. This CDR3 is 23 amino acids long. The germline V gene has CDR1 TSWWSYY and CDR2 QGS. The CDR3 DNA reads TGTGCTCCTGGGGACTCTACTAAAGTAAGTGGGGGATACGCTATGCCCCCCACCAGACCCCTGATCTTT. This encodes CAPGDSTKVSGGYAMPPTRPLIF.

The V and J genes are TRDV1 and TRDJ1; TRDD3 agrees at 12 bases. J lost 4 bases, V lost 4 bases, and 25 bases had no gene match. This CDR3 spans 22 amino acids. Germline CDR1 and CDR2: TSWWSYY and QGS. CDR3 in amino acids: CALGVWIPTQSTGGYNGDKLIF. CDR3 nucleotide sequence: TGTGCTCTTGGGGTCTGGATTCCTACCCAATCCACTGGGGGATACAACGGCGATAAACTCATCTTT.

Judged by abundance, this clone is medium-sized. CDR3 DNA: TGTGCTCTTGGGGAATTACACTTCCCCCTCTTACTGGGGGATGAAGACGATAAACTCATCTTT. It translates to CALGELHFPLLLGDEDDKLIF. The chain recombines TRDV1 with TRDJ1, with 10 bases lining up with TRDD3. Germline CDR1 is TSWWSYY and CDR2 is QGS. Trimming took 2 bases from V and 4 from J; bases not matched to a gene: 22. The CDR3 contains 21 residues.

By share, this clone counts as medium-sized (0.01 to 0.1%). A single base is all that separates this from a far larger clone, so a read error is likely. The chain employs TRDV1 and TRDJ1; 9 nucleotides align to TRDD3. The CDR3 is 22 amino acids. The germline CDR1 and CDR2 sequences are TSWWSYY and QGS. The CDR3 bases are TGTGCTCTTGGGGTCACTGTTAGGTACTGGGGGACTGACGAAAATGAAAAGCAAAAACCCATCTTT. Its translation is CALGVTVRYWGTDENEKQKPIF.

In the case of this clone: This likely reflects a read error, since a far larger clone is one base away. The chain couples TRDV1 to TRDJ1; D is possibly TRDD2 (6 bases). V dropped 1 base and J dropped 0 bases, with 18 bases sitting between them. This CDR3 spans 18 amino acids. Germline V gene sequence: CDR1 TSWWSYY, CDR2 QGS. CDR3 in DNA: TGTGCTCTTGGGGAACGGTCCTTCCCGGGGGTCAACACCGATAAACTCATCTTT. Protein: CALGERSFPGVNTDKLIF.

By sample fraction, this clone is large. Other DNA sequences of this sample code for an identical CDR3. Written as DNA, the CDR3 is TGTGCTCTTGGGGCCCCTACCCTATTCCTTACGAAGGAAGTCAGCTGGGGGATACGCGACGCAAACGATAAACTCATCTTT. Its protein product is CALGAPTLFLTKEVSWGIRDANDKLIF. The chain couples TRDV1 to TRDJ1; TRDD3 agrees at 12 bases. Trimming removed 4 bases from V and 4 bases from J; junction bases left unmatched: 40. The germline CDR1 and CDR2 sequences are TSWWSYY and QGS. The CDR3 runs 27 residues.

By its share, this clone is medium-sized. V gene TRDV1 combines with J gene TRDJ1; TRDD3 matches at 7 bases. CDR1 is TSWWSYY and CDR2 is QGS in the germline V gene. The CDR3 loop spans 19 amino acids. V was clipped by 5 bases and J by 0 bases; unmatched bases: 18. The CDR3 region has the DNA TGTGCTCTTGGGCCCCATGTAGGATACGCCAACCGGTACACCGATAAACTCATCTTT. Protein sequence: CALGPHVGYANRYTDKLIF.

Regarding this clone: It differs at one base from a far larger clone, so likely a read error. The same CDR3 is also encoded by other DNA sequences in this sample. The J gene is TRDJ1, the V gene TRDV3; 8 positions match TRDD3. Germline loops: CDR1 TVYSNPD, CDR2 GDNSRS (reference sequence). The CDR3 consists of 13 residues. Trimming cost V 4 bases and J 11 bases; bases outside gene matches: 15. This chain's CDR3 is CASDKLGETKLIF. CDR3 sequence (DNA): TGTGCCTCCGACAAGCTGGGGGAGACAAAGCTCATCTTT.

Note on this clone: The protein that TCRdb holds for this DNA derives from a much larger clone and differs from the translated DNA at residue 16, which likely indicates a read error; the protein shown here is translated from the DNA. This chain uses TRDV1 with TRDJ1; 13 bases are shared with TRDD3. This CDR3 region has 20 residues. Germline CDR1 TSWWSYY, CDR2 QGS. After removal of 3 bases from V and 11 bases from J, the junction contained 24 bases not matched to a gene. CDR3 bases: TGTGCTCTTGGGGACTTTCCTACCGGTAGGACTGGGGGATACGGAGGGAAGCTCATCTTT. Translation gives CALGDFPTGRTGGYGGKLIF.

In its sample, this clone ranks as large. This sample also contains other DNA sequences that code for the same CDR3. CDR3 loop: CALGSTSQLFF. The CDR3 DNA reads as TGTGCTCTTGGGTCTACTTCACAACTCTTCTTT. The chain employs TRDV1 and TRDJ2, with D unclear. Trimming took off 5 bases at V and 9 bases at J, with 7 bases between the two ends. The CDR3 totals 11 residues. Germline V gives CDR1 TSWWSYY, CDR2 QGS.

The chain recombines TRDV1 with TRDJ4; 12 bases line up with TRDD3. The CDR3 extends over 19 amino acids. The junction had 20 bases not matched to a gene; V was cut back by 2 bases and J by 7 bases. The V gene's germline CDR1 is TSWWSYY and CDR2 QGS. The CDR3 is CALGESSRLPRSGGYDLIF. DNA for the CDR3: TGTGCTCTTGGGGAAAGTTCCCGACTGCCACGATCTGGGGGATACGACCTGATCTTT.

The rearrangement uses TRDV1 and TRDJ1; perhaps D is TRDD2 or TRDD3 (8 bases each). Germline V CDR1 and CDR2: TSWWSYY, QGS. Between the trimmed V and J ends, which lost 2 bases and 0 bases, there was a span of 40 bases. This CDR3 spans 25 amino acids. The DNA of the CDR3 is TGTGCTCTTGGGGAAGGCGGGTACTGGGGGTCTTCCTACGCGAGGGATACCCCGTACACCGATAAACTCATCTTT. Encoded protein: CALGEGGYWGSSYARDTPYTDKLIF.

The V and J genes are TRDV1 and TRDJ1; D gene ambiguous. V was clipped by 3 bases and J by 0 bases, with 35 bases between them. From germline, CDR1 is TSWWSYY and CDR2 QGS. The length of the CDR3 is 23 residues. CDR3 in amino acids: CALGEILRDSPWPHKGHTDKLIF. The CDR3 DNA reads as TGTGCTCTTGGGGAGATTCTACGAGATTCCCCCTGGCCCCATAAGGGGCACACCGATAAACTCATCTTT.

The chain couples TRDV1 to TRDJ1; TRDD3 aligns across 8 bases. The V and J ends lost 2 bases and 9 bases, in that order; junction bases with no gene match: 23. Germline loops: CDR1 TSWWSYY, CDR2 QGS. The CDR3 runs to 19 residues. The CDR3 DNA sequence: TGTGCTCTTGGGGAATGTATACAACCTACGACTGGGGATACAGGGGAACTCATCTTT. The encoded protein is CALGECIQPTTGDTGELIF.

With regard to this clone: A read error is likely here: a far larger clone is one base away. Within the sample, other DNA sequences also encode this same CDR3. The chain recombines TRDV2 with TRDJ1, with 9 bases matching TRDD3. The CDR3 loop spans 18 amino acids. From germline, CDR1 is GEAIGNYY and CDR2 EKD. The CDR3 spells CACDSLPGDTPHTDKLIF. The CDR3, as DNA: TGTGCCTGTGACAGTCTTCCTGGGGATACGCCCCACACCGATAAGCTCATCTTT.

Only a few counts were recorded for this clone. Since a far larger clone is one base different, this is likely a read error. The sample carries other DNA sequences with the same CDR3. Written as DNA, the CDR3 is TGTGCCTTTAATGAATCCCCTCCCGGGGATACGCATGGCTGGGACACCCGACAGATGTTTTTC. This encodes CAFNESPPGDTHGWDTRQMFF. The chain links TRDV3 to TRDJ3, with 9 bases aligning to TRDD3. V lost 1 base to trimming and J lost 3 bases; unmatched junction nucleotides: 19. Per germline, CDR1 TVYSNPD and CDR2 GDNSRS (reference sequence). This CDR3 comprises 21 residues.

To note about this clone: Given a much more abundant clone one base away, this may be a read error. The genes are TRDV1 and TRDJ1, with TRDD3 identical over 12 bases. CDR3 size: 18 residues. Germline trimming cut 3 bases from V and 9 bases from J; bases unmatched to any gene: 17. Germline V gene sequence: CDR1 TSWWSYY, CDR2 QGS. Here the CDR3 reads CALGEISLPTLGDTELIF. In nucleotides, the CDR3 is TGTGCTCTTGGGGAGATATCTCTTCCTACGCTGGGGGATACGGAACTCATCTTT.